This section outlines one TCR beta chain sequence together with its context. Data came from immunoSEQ multiplex PCR; TCRdb stores just in-frame clones and leaves some out. The sample carries 110,000 or so clones, roughly 80% recorded once. These data originate in a study of blood T cell repertoires in COVID-19. On the study more broadly: T cells, B-cell-depleted T cells, or PBMCs supplied cDNA or gDNA.

There are 15 residues in the CDR3. Per germline, CDR1 MNHEY and CDR2 SMNVEV (reference sequence). Trimming stripped 5 bases from V and 7 bases from J, with 21 bases between. This TCR came from a man in his 70s with acute or convalescent COVID-19. Sequenced: peripheral blood. The V gene is TRBV27, the J gene TRBJ2-7; a possible D gene is TRBD2 (5 bases). This chain's CDR3 is CASSNKSGYSLEQYF. For the CDR3, the DNA is TGTGCCAGCAGTAATAAGAGCGGTTACTCCTTGGAGCAGTACTTC.